This T cell receptor (beta chain) appears in the sequencing data of a study of tumor-infiltrating lymphocytes in primary liver carcinoma (dated by TCRdb to 2017 to 2019). Regarding the complete study: Hepatocellular carcinoma (four) or combined HCC and intrahepatic cholangiocarcinoma (one) was present in the five patients, who were three men and two women aged 30 to 69 years. Roughly 3.5 to 7.5 million productive TCRbeta reads were obtained per sample, and no significant difference in read depth was found between tissue types. A total of roughly 35 specimens from 5 patients underwent TCRbeta repertoire sequencing, comprising about 25 tumor regions, 5 adjacent noncancerous liver tissues and 5 peripheral blood samples. Agilent mRNA microarray profiling was performed on the 25 tumor region samples to relate TCRbeta repertoire diversity to the local molecular phenotype. High reproducibility was observed for the technical replicate repertoires, with mean shared-clone rates approximately 0.9 and correlation coefficients above 0.95. Tumors of the five patients were stage T1-T3 N0M0 with maximum diameters of about 4.2 to 10 cm. For each liver tumor, the study sampled five regions along with adjacent normal tissue and blood, and applied TCRbeta repertoire sequencing, expression microarrays and whole-exome sequencing. Paper-wide results and their limitations: Repertoire overlap was found to be higher between tumor regions (mean roughly 36%) than between tumor-adjacent (about 17%) or tumor-blood (around 15%) pairs, consistent with antigen-driven expansion. Only roughly 7-24% of top clones appeared in all five regions of a tumor, which suggests that tumor-infiltrating T cells are spatially heterogeneous. Comparison of CD4+ and CD8+ T cell repertoires was precluded by the use of bulk unsorted samples. The top 250 clones accounted for a significantly greater share of the repertoire in tumors than in blood (p = 0.039). The study included only a few patients, and the authors note findings should be validated in a larger study. Only the TCR beta chain was sequenced, which likely underestimates true repertoire diversity because unpaired alpha chains were not captured.

Without any cell sorting, total RNA and DNA were co-extracted from about 21-30 mg of bulk tissue using the AllPrep DNA/RNA mini kit. Surgical resection was performed in China between late 2015 and March 2016 on four to six patients with histopathologically diagnosed primary liver carcinoma. At the time of sampling, the patients had chronic HBV infection and had not received any treatment. Each tumor was sampled at five spatially separated regions: the superior, inferior, left-lateral and right-lateral poles and the tumor centre. Histological examination found more than 90% viable tumor cells in every tumor sample. Each fresh piece of tumor and adjacent tissue was cut in two, with one half stored in RNAlater at -80 degrees C and the other half sent for histology. Concerning this clonotype: Its antigen has not been determined. The final CDR3 position lacks the conserved phenylalanine or tryptophan, pointing to a likely read error.

TCRbeta-specific cDNA was reverse-transcribed from around 500 ng total RNA using a constant-region primer and ProtoScript II reverse transcriptase. Three nested multiplex PCR rounds, following a slightly modified ARM-PCR procedure, were used to build the TCRbeta libraries. Multiplex TRBV1-TRBV30 forward primers and a Cbeta reverse primer were used in the first two PCR rounds, each of which was run for 10 to 11 cycles. Sample barcodes and Illumina adapters were added in a final 25-cycle PCR using Deep VentR polymerase. Before sequencing, amplicons between 200 and 500 bp were purified from gel using a QIAquick gel extraction kit. An Illumina HiSeq 2500 was used to sequence the TCRbeta amplicons with 250-bp paired-end reads. For the original study's pipeline: Trimmomatic v0.33 was used to quality-trim the reads, and FLASH v1.2.11 was used to merge paired reads so that full CDR3 sequences could be recovered. V, D and J germline segments were assigned to the rearranged TCRbeta sequences by MiGEC v1.2.1b. Clonotype statistics, along with Shannon-Wiener diversity indices, were calculated using VDJtools v1.0.0. Except for diversity analysis, only the 250 most abundant clonotypes of each sample were used in subsequent analyses to reduce sampling bias. The public reads were reprocessed in TCRdb via fastp at Q25 and MiXCR, keeping in-frame beta chains. Every CDR3 protein is listed once, alongside the most common genes and DNA of its rows. These V and J calls originate from TCRdb's pipeline instead of the authors' own analysis. The sample has 150,000 to 200,000 distinct CDR3 sequences on record, around 81% of them singletons. The biggest ten clones account for 15% to 20% of the sample.

Counting both end residues, the CDR3 totals 13 amino acids. Only the CDR3 DNA is retained, 39 bases long and in frame from the first base. The germline V gene yields SQVTM for CDR1 and ANQGSEA for CDR2. The TCR sequence derives from a man between 35 and 55 years old with primary liver carcinoma and hepatitis B virus infection. The V gene is TRBV29-1 and the J gene is TRBJ2-7; tentative D gene TRBD1, with 5 bases matching. Sequenced material: tumor tissue from primary liver carcinoma. The CDR3 sequence is CSVEPPGSFEQYI. The DNA reads TGCAGCGTTGAACCGCCAGGGTCCTTCGAGCAGTACATC.